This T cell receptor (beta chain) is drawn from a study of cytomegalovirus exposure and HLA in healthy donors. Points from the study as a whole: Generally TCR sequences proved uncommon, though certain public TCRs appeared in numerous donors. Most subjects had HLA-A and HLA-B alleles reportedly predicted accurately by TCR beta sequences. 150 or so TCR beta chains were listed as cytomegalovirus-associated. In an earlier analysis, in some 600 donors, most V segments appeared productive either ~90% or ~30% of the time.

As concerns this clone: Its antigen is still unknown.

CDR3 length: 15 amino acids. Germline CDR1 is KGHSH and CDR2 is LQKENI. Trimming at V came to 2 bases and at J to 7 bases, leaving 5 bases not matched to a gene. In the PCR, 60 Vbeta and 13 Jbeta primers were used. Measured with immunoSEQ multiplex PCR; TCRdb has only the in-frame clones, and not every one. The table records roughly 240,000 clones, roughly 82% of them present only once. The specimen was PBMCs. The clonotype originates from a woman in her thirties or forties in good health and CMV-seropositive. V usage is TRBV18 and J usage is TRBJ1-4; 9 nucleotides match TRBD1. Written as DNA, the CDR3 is TGTGCCAGCTCACCATGGGACAGGGCGGGTGAAAAACTGTTTTTT. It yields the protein CASSPWDRAGEKLFF.